This TCR beta chain originates from a study of blood T cell repertoires in COVID-19. Turning to the study itself: Acute and convalescent COVID-19 samples came from the United States, Italy and Spain. T cells, B-cell-depleted T cells, or PBMCs supplied cDNA or gDNA.

Per the study methods: Using reference gene primer amplification, nucleated cell counts were estimated. Assay: immunoSEQ multiplex PCR; the TCRdb copy retains only in-frame clones and omits some. That table is the source of V, J and clone size, and D and trimming were worked out from the DNA. This sample has approximately 49,000 clones, with roughly 88% found just once. V lost 2 bases, J lost 2 bases, and 10 bases lay in between. The germline V gene has CDR1 SGHRS and CDR2 YFSETQ. This CDR3 spans 14 amino acids. The sequence came from a man aged 45-65 years with active COVID-19. The sequencing input was peripheral blood. This chain connects TRBV5-1 to TRBJ1-2, with a possible D match to TRBD1 (5 bases). The CDR3 DNA reads TGCGCCAGCAGCTTCGGGAGACAGAACTATGGCTACACCTTC. Protein: CASSFGRQNYGYTF.